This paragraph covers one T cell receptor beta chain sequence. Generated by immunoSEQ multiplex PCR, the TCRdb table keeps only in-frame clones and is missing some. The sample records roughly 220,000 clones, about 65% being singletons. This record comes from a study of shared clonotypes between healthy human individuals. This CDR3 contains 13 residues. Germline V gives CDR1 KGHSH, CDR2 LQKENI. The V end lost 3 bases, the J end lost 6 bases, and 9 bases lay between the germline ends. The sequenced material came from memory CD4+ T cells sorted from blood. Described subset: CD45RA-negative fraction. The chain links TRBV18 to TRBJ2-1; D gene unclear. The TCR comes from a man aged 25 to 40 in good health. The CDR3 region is CASSPRAGNEQFF. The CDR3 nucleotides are TGTGCCAGCTCACCGCGCGCTGGCAATGAGCAGTTCTTC.